This T cell receptor beta chain emerged from a study of blood T cell repertoires in COVID-19. Study at large: Samples came from the United States, Italy and Spain, spanning acute and convalescent COVID-19. T cells, B-cell-depleted T cells, or PBMCs provided the cDNA or gDNA that served as material.

This clone was recorded once. This table comes from immunoSEQ multiplex PCR, and its TCRdb copy is limited to in-frame clones, with some not included. The sample shows about 64,000 clones, 60% to 80% of them seen only once. The receptor was derived from an elderly man with acute or convalescent COVID-19. The sequencing input was peripheral blood.

The DNA for the CDR3 is TGTGCCAGCTCACCTGAGGGACAGAAGAATTCACCCCTCCACTTT. This codes for CASSPEGQKNSPLHF. This chain joins TRBV18 and TRBJ1-6, with TRBD1 identical over 7 bases. Germline values: CDR1 KGHSH, CDR2 LQKENI. The CDR3 loop spans 15 amino acids. The ends lost 3 bases at V and 7 bases at J; junction bases unmatched: 6. The full variable domain, with the rest looked up from reference TRBV18 and TRBJ1-6, is NAGVMQNPRHLVRRRGQEARLRCSPMKGHSHVYWYRQLPEEGLKFMVYLQKENIIDESGMPKERFSAEFPKEGPSILRIQQVVRGDSAAYFCASSPEGQKNSPLHFGNGTRLTVT.